The clone carrying this TCR beta chain has more than one count but fewer than ten. The antigen is not known. Other DNA sequences in the same sample also yield this CDR3. Selected positively for CCR7 and CD45RO-negative, naive CD8 cells excluded terminally differentiated effector memory CD45RA+ cells. Assay execution proceeded at the deep level. The repertoire was sequenced with immunoSEQ multiplex PCR; TCRdb's copy has only in-frame clones and lacks some. The data contain roughly 2.1 million clones, just over 90% of them singletons. The data originate from a study of shared clonotypes between healthy human individuals. General observations from the study: Depth was large, yet rarefaction showed that sorted-subset sequencing was incomplete. Sequencing depth was expected to affect clonotype sharing among donors. Blood alone was sampled, and tissue repertoires likely differ.

The CDR3 spans 12 residues. Germline V CDR1 and CDR2: SGHNT, YYREEE (reference sequence). Trimming took off 3 bases at V and 5 bases at J, with 8 bases between the two ends. This rearrangement joins TRBV5-4 to TRBJ1-1; D is undetermined. This sequence originates from a man aged 18 to 30 in good health. Some clones in this sample may be carry-over from other donors' samples. Input material: naive CD8+ T cells from PBMCs. DNA of the CDR3: TGTGCCAGCAGCTCGGGAGGGACTGAAGCTTTCTTT. It translates to CASSSGGTEAFF.